These T cell receptor beta chains were read from a single sample in a study of T-cell memory formation after mild COVID-19. TCRdb processed the 5' RACE reads anew with MiXCR; each CDR3 protein has one entry. The sample has about 430,000 distinct CDR3 sequences; 20% to 25% are singletons. Sequenced material: PBMCs or a T cell subset sorted from them (not recorded which). These receptors were taken from an adult woman who had mild COVID-19 (a few samples of this study predate the infection). Cell type and time point are not known. The CDR3 runs from the conserved cysteine through the conserved F or W. The D gene is left open where the match is weak.

TRBJ2-1 | TRBD2 | TRBV11-2 | CASSLDTSGSKFF
TRBJ2-1 | NA | TRBV20-1 | CSATGLPYNEQFF
TRBJ1-1 | NA | TRBV15 | CATSSVRQAGGTEAFF
TRBJ1-1 | NA | TRBV10-3 | CAISGADARRTEAFF
TRBJ2-7 | TRBD1 | TRBV7-6 | CASSRQTPGTGYYEQYF
TRBJ1-2 | NA | TRBV12-3/TRBV12-4 | CASSPVGPYGYTF
TRBJ1-3 | TRBD1 | TRBV12-3/TRBV12-4 | CASSQGVSGNTIYF
TRBJ1-2 | TRBD1 | TRBV20-1 | CSAQTGLLGGYTF
TRBJ2-7 | TRBD1 | TRBV27 | CASSRTGLYEQYF
TRBJ2-1 | TRBD2 | TRBV18 | CASSPNLAGSYNEQFF
TRBJ2-3 | NA | TRBV5-1 | CASSLGAGRTDTQYF
TRBJ2-7 | NA | TRBV5-4 | CASSLRGNPYEQYF
TRBJ2-1 | TRBD2 | TRBV3-1 | CASSQIVAGGVNEQFF
TRBJ2-3 | NA | TRBV7-2 | CASSFGAGPNTQYF
TRBJ1-1 | NA | TRBV7-9 | CASRRPFEQGLRREAFF
TRBJ1-1 | NA | TRBV5-4 | CASSLPIPGRANTEAFF
TRBJ1-1 | TRBD1 | TRBV11-1 | CASSPRTGPNTEAFF
TRBJ1-4 | NA | TRBV11-2 | CASSFSLTNEKLFF
TRBJ2-3 | TRBD2 | TRBV20-1 | CSCPGLAPDTQYF
TRBJ2-5 | NA | TRBV9 | CASSVGGRTSETQYF
TRBJ2-3 | NA | TRBV20-1 | CSARDLVAVTDTQYF
TRBJ2-3 | TRBD2 | TRBV5-1 | CASSSAGLAGGPADTQYF
TRBJ2-7 | TRBD1 | TRBV5-1 | CASSLTGTVSSYEQYF
TRBJ2-7 | TRBD2 | TRBV6-6 | CASSYSGTSEQYF
TRBJ2-5 | NA | TRBV7-9 | CASSSVGGPGETQYF
TRBJ2-1 | NA | TRBV30 | CAWTGYNEQFF
TRBJ2-1 | TRBD2 | TRBV9 | CASSTGTSGSSYNEQFF
TRBJ2-5 | TRBD2 | TRBV12-3/TRBV12-4 | CASRTIVAGGRQETQYF
TRBJ2-3 | NA | TRBV18 | CASATDTQYF
TRBJ2-5 | NA | TRBV29-1 | CSTRTPLEETQYF
TRBJ1-2 | NA | TRBV4-3 | CASSQGSTNYGYTF
TRBJ2-7 | NA | TRBV5-5 | CASSLAFMSGFSYEQYF
TRBJ2-1 | NA | TRBV6-5 | CASSYAGRGLSSYNEQFF
TRBJ2-7 | NA | TRBV5-8 | CASSFPGARNEQYF
TRBJ2-5 | TRBD2 | TRBV7-8 | CASSLGSGLARETQYF
TRBJ2-1 | TRBD2 | TRBV12-3/TRBV12-4 | CASSLLAGGINEQFF
TRBJ2-7 | TRBD2 | TRBV4-3 | CASSQDRGTIYYEQYF
TRBJ2-5 | NA | TRBV18 | CASSKGETQYF
TRBJ1-1 | NA | TRBV20-1 | CSSLTPNTEAFF
TRBJ2-3 | TRBD2 | TRBV12-3/TRBV12-4 | CASSFGLAGNTKAEGDTQYF
TRBJ2-1 | NA | TRBV12-3/TRBV12-4 | CASRDYNEQFF
TRBJ2-3 | NA | TRBV6-5 | CASSQTRGGDTQYF
TRBJ2-5 | NA | TRBV7-7 | CASSAGLLVGEETQYF
TRBJ2-1 | NA | TRBV6-5 | CASSYSLLGRLSYNEQFF
TRBJ2-1 | NA | TRBV29-1 | CSVVGAKYEQFF
TRBJ1-2 | TRBD1 | TRBV6-5 | CASSYLHRGGYGYTF
TRBJ1-6 | NA | TRBV18 | CASSPPRITANSPLHF
TRBJ1-2 | NA | TRBV7-9 | CASSLPGRTADGYTF
TRBJ2-1 | TRBD2 | TRBV12-5 | CASAGPGASGLEYNEQFF
TRBJ2-7 | NA | TRBV5-6 | CASSLGRTGLDEQYF
TRBJ2-1 | TRBD2 | TRBV27 | CASSPNGGTGRFF
TRBJ2-1 | TRBD2 | TRBV4-1 | CASSQVLASGVKRNNEQFF
TRBJ2-3 | NA | TRBV15 | CATSRDRGATQYF
TRBJ2-5 | NA | TRBV11-2 | CASSLTRGPGAQYF
TRBJ2-1 | TRBD1 | TRBV7-9 | CASSYGQGAYNEQFF
TRBJ2-2 | TRBD1 | TRBV5-1 | CASSSEGAQITGELFF
TRBJ2-2 | NA | TRBV5-1 | CASSSRSGTGGPGELFF
TRBJ2-2 | NA | TRBV13 | CASSSGRGIGELFF